Listed here are 23 T cell receptor beta chains from one sample, sequenced in a study of cytomegalovirus exposure and HLA in healthy donors. This PCR relied on a set of 60 Vbeta primers and 13 Jbeta primers. Sequencing used immunoSEQ multiplex PCR; TCRdb keeps in-frame clones, though not all of them. Among over 100,000 clones listed, almost 80% were seen once. Sequencing used PBMCs. These receptors were obtained from a man in his 60s in good health and CMV-seropositive.

This clone was recorded a few times. The V and J genes are TRBV9 and TRBJ1-2; D is perhaps TRBD1 (5 bases). This CDR3 has 12 residues. Trimming removed 5 bases at V and 5 bases at J, with 10 bases between. Germline CDR1 and CDR2: SGDLS and YYNGEE. The CDR3 reads CASRGGEYGYTF. In DNA, the CDR3 is TGTGCCAGCAGGGGGGGGGAATATGGCTACACCTTC.

The chain carries TRBV28 and TRBJ2-7; 10 nucleotides line up with TRBD2. The CDR3 is 18 amino acids. Germline values: CDR1 MDHEN, CDR2 SYDVKM. Unmatched junction bases numbered 15, after V lost 3 bases and J lost 4 bases. The CDR3 DNA follows: TGTGCCAGCAGTTTCGTTCTAGCGGGGGCCCCAGTCCCTTACGAGCAGTACTTC. It codes for CASSFVLAGAPVPYEQYF.

Only one count was recorded for this clone. The chain's CDR3 is CATLQNSHNEQFF. The CDR3 nucleotides read TGTGCCACCTTACAAAACAGCCACAATGAGCAGTTCTTC. J is TRBJ2-1 and V is TRBV27; D remains ambiguous. The germline V gene encodes CDR1 MNHEY and CDR2 SMNVEV (reference sequence). V was clipped by 10 bases and J by 5 bases, with 15 bases between them. CDR3 length: 13 residues.

V usage is TRBV6-5 and J usage is TRBJ1-5; no firm D call. This CDR3 is 14 amino acids long. Trimming cost V 4 bases and J 0 bases, with 7 bases left between them. The germline gives CDR1 MNHEY, CDR2 SVGAGI. In DNA form, the CDR3 reads TGTGCCAGCAGTTCTTCAGATAGCAATCAGCCCCAGCATTTT. Amino acids: CASSSSDSNQPQHF.

Only a few counts were recorded for this clone. A far larger clone differs by one base, so this is likely a read error. The CDR3 DNA follows: TGTGCCGGCAGTGAAGGGGCCGGACTAGCGAGCCACGAGCAGTACTTC. This sequence encodes CAGSEGAGLASHEQYF. The chain recombines TRBV6-1 with TRBJ2-5, with TRBD2 matching over 9 bases. The J call is uncertain, as TRBJ2-7 better fits the DNA end. Germline V lookup: CDR1 MNHNS, CDR2 SASEGT. The CDR3 extends over 16 amino acids.

This clone occurred a few times. J is TRBJ1-1 and V is TRBV2, with TRBD1 matching 7 bases. In germline, CDR1 is SNHLY, CDR2 FYNNEI. The CDR3 covers 14 residues. Trimming took 6 bases from V and 0 from J; bases not matched to a gene: 4. The CDR3 DNA sequence: TGTGCCAGCAGGGTCAGGGGGATGAACACTGAAGCTTTCTTT. Amino acid sequence: CASRVRGMNTEAFF.

This chain connects TRBV16 to TRBJ2-3; the D is unclear. V lost 1 base and J lost 2, with 4 bases in between. Germline-derived CDR1 and CDR2 are KGHSY and FQNENV. The CDR3 is made up of 13 amino acids. Here the CDR3 DNA reads TGTGCCAGCAGCCAATTCCTCACAGATACGCAGTATTTT. Translation gives CASSQFLTDTQYF. Together with reference TRBV16 and TRBJ2-3, the CDR3 gives the full variable domain: GEEVAQTPKHLVRGEGQKAKLYCAPIKGHSYVFWYQQVLKNEFKFLISFQNENVFDETGMPKERFSAKCLPNSPCSLEIQATKLEDSAVYFCASSQFLTDTQYFGPGTRLTVL.

The chain links TRBV6-6 to TRBJ1-3, with 10 bases lining up with TRBD1. V gave up 5 bases and J gave up 4 bases; unmatched junction bases: 2. Per germline, CDR1 MNHNY and CDR2 SVGAGI (reference sequence). The CDR3 sequence is 14 residues long. The CDR3 here is CASSRQGAGNTIYF. In DNA, the CDR3 is TGTGCCAGCAGTAGACAGGGGGCGGGAAACACCATATATTTT.

The V and J genes are TRBV5-4 and TRBJ2-1; TRBD2 agrees at 7 bases. The V and J ends lost 4 bases and 8 bases, in that order; junction bases with no gene match: 6. The V gene's germline CDR1 is SGHNT and CDR2 YYREEE (reference sequence). This CDR3 contains 13 residues. This CDR3 reads CASSQTSFDEQFF. CDR3 nucleotide sequence: TGTGCCAGCAGCCAGACTAGCTTCGATGAGCAGTTCTTC.

The chain carries TRBV29-1 and TRBJ1-4; a possible D gene is TRBD1 (6 bases). CDR3 length: 12 amino acids. CDR1 and CDR2 from the germline V gene are SQVTM and ANQGSEA. Trimming took off 5 bases at V and 8 bases at J, with 12 bases between the two ends. The CDR3, as DNA: TGCAGCGTTAGAGAAGGGGGAGAAAAACTGTTTTTT. Its translation is CSVREGGEKLFF.

The chain employs TRBV10-3 and TRBJ1-5; D gene ambiguous. This CDR3 has 13 amino acids. The germline CDR1 and CDR2 sequences are ENHRY and SYGVKD. Trimming cost V 5 bases and J 4 bases, with 9 bases left between them. CDR3 amino acids: CAISRDGNQPQHF. The CDR3, as DNA: TGTGCCATCAGTCGCGACGGGAATCAGCCCCAGCATTTT.

The CDR3 sequence is CASSVGLAVLTDTQYF. The DNA of the CDR3 is TGTGCCAGCAGCGTTGGACTAGCGGTGCTCACAGATACGCAGTATTTT. This chain connects TRBV2 to TRBJ2-3; 10 positions agree with TRBD2. Germline values: CDR1 SNHLY, CDR2 FYNNEI. Losses at the gene ends were 6 bases for V and 2 bases for J; bases not matched to a gene: 8. CDR3 length equals 16 residues.

The genes are TRBV28 and TRBJ1-1; D remains ambiguous. V was cut by 6 bases and J by 3 bases, with 11 bases left in between. CDR1 is MDHEN and CDR2 is SYDVKM in the germline V gene. The CDR3 extends over 13 amino acids. CDR3 residues: CASRQFGDTEAFF. DNA for the CDR3: TGTGCCAGCAGACAGTTCGGGGACACTGAAGCTTTCTTT. The full variable domain, rest sourced from reference TRBV28 and TRBJ1-1, is DVKVTQSSRYLVKRTGEKVFLECVQDMDHENMFWYRQDPGLGLRLIYFSYDVKMKEKGDIPEGYSVSREKKERFSLILESASTNQTSMYLCASRQFGDTEAFFGQGTRLTVV.

The chain carries TRBV9 and TRBJ2-3; 8 bases match TRBD2. V was pared by 4 bases and J by 3 bases, with 4 bases of the junction left unmatched. The V gene's germline CDR1 is SGDLS and CDR2 YYNGEE. The CDR3 spans 14 residues. CDR3 nucleotide sequence: TGTGCCAGCAGCTCTAGACTAGCGACAGATACGCAGTATTTT. It codes for CASSSRLATDTQYF.

Worth noting for this clone: A junction boundary mismatches the germline segment, possibly from a read error. J is TRBJ2-7 and V is TRBV7-9; 12 bases map to TRBD1. This CDR3 contains 16 residues. Germline V gives CDR1 SEHNR, CDR2 FQNEAQ (reference sequence). DNA of the CDR3: TGTTCCAGCAGCTTAGGGGGGACAGGGGGCCTCTACGAGCAGTACTTC. This encodes CSSSLGGTGGLYEQYF.

This clone was detected a few times. The V call is TRBV4-3, the J call TRBJ1-3; a possible D gene is TRBD1 (5 bases). Germline V lookup: CDR1 LGHNA, CDR2 YSLEER. This CDR3 has 17 residues. The V gene lost 0 bases and the J gene lost 2 bases, with 14 bases spanning the gap. The CDR3 protein is CASSQDRFGGAGNTIYF. CDR3 coding DNA: TGCGCCAGCAGCCAAGATAGGTTCGGGGGAGCTGGAAACACCATATATTTT.

The chain joins TRBV5-5 to TRBJ2-7; no reliable D call. CDR3 length: 11 amino acids. Trimming took off 3 bases at V and 4 bases at J, with 5 bases between the two ends. Germline V gene sequence: CDR1 SGHKS, CDR2 YYEKEE (reference sequence). The CDR3 sequence is CASSWAYEQYF. Written as DNA, the CDR3 is TGTGCCAGCAGCTGGGCTTACGAGCAGTACTTC. The variable domain in full, completed from reference TRBV5-5 and TRBJ2-7, reads DAGVTQSPTHLIKTRGQQVTLRCSPISGHKSVSWYQQVLGQGPQFIFQYYEKEERGRGNFPDRFSARQFPNYSSELNVNALLLGDSALYLCASSWAYEQYFGPGTRLTVT.

The chain links TRBV7-3 to TRBJ2-2; D gene uncertain. Germline V CDR1 and CDR2: SGHTA, FQGTGA. The CDR3 has 14 residues. Trimming stripped 8 bases from V and 0 bases from J, with 10 bases between. The chain's CDR3 is CASQQATNTGELFF. As DNA, the CDR3 is TGTGCCAGCCAGCAGGCGACGAACACCGGGGAGCTGTTTTTT.

This rearrangement joins TRBV19 to TRBJ2-2, with 7 bases that match TRBD1. V lost 7 bases, J lost 6 bases, and 8 bases stayed unmatched. The CDR3 consists of 14 residues. Germline CDR1 is LNHDA and CDR2 is SQIVND (reference sequence). The CDR3 here is CASIPGGVAGELFF. CDR3 DNA: TGTGCCAGTATCCCAGGGGGTGTAGCCGGGGAGCTGTTTTTT.

This rearrangement joins TRBV18 to TRBJ1-2; 9 bases are shared with TRBD1. The CDR3 is 16 residues long. The trim removed 2 bases at V and 7 bases at J, leaving 11 bases unmatched. Germline CDR1 KGHSH, CDR2 LQKENI. The CDR3: CASSPSSGQGIRGYTF. CDR3 coding DNA: TGTGCCAGCTCACCATCTTCTGGACAGGGGATACGTGGCTACACCTTC.

The chain has TRBV7-9 and TRBJ1-2; D is possibly TRBD1 (5 bases). The V gene lost 5 bases and the J gene lost 6 bases, with 10 bases spanning the gap. The CDR3 is made up of 12 amino acids. Germline CDR1 SEHNR, CDR2 FQNEAQ (reference sequence). The CDR3 nucleotides are TGTGCCAGCAGCCAGGGCCAGCATGGCTACACCTTC. Its translation is CASSQGQHGYTF.

CDR3 region: CASSLGGGADTQYF. The CDR3 nucleotides read TGTGCCAGCAGTTTAGGAGGGGGGGCAGATACGCAGTATTTT. V is TRBV6-6 and J is TRBJ2-3; weak D call: TRBD2 (7 bases). The CDR3 is 14 residues long. Germline CDR1 is MNHNY and CDR2 is SVGAGI (reference sequence). V lost 4 bases to trimming and J lost 4 bases, with 12 bases between them.

J is TRBJ2-1 and V is TRBV6-1, with D possibly matching TRBD1 (6 bases). CDR3 length: 15 residues. CDR1 and CDR2 from the germline V gene are MNHNS and SASEGT. The V end was cut by 5 bases, the J end by 7 bases, with 18 bases between. The CDR3 reads CASSPLPAGVNEQFF. DNA of the CDR3: TGTGCCAGCAGTCCTCTTCCGGCAGGGGTTAATGAGCAGTTCTTC.